This is a list of T cell receptor beta chains from one sample in a study of PD-1 blockade in classical Hodgkin lymphoma. Method: immunoSEQ multiplex PCR; TCRdb's copy keeps in-frame clones and lacks some. The sample records over 25,000 clones, around 70% being singletons. Here the sequenced sample was peripheral blood mononuclear cells (PBMCs), taken before the fourth cycle of nivolumab. The receptors originated from a human donor with classical Hodgkin lymphoma. Both conserved end residues are part of each CDR3.

J	V	CDR3
TRBJ1-1	TRBV19	CASTLQGLNTEAFF
TRBJ1-1	TRBV27	CASSLGQNTEAFF
TRBJ2-5	TRBV7-2	CASSSGRGGETQYF
TRBJ1-2	TRBV19	CASSTTWTGGFYGYTF
TRBJ1-2	TRBV5-1	CASSLGDSNYGYTF
TRBJ1-1	TRBV7-2	CASSSLSGNTEAFF
TRBJ2-7	TRBV14	CASSPGTEGDPYEQYF
TRBJ1-2	TRBV5-1	CASSPQLGQGANGYTF
TRBJ1-1	TRBV9	CASSLTGGTEAFF
TRBJ2-7	TRBV9	CASSATDRGTYEQYF
TRBJ2-1	TRBV13	CASTGAGKSVNEQFF
TRBJ2-5	TRBV6-1	CAINGLVQETQYF
TRBJ1-1	TRBV5-5	CASTLLDARGAEAFF
TRBJ1-1	TRBV5-6	CASSLPGDRGPNTEAFF
TRBJ2-3	TRBV28	CATGTSTDTQYF
TRBJ2-3	TRBV7-2	CASSIGTRGTDTQYF
TRBJ2-2	TRBV29-1	CSGEQGPGELFF
TRBJ2-2	TRBV28	CASSLMRRRPGELFF
TRBJ2-3	TRBV5-4	CASSLEGGRARTDTQYF
TRBJ2-4	TRBV5-1	CASRTYTGAKNIQYF
TRBJ1-2	TRBV4-1	CASSTDCQNRKTYGYTF
TRBJ1-2	TRBV7-2	CASSLAEGSRGYTF
TRBJ2-7	TRBV15	CATSREQGAGYEQYF
TRBJ1-5	TRBV2	CASRDQGSQPQHF
TRBJ1-1	TRBV23-1	CASSPPGRDREHTEAFF
TRBJ1-2	TRBV10-3	CAISEPGGLNYGYTF
TRBJ2-7	TRBV6-5	CASRTGTTYEQYF
TRBJ2-2	TRBV7-6	CASSQGLAGETGELFF
TRBJ1-1	TRBV13	CASILWTNRATGGAFF
TRBJ1-5	TRBV13	CASSNRNQPQHF
TRBJ2-1	TRBV6-1	CASRLGQGPNEQFF
TRBJ2-1	TRBV9	CASSVGFSGRNSYNEQFF
TRBJ2-7	TRBV15	CATSRDLRLAGFEQYF
TRBJ2-1	TRBV6-5	CASSYGPPPNEQFF
TRBJ1-1	TRBV13	CASSLDSDRAGEAFF
TRBJ2-3	TRBV5-1	CASSLGGGSTDTQYF
TRBJ1-2	TRBV6-5	CASSYGGGNNYGYTF
TRBJ2-1	TRBV4-3	CASSLAATTYNEQFF
TRBJ1-1	TRBV6-6	CASRRNQGDLTEAFF
TRBJ2-5	TRBV5-1	CASSSAARWRETQYF
TRBJ1-2	TRBV5-6	CASSLSNYGYTF
TRBJ2-7	TRBV4-3	CASSQDLVGGLGNEQYF
TRBJ1-2	TRBV20-1	CSAERFNGYTF
TRBJ1-2	TRBV29-1	CSAGQALSGF
TRBJ2-2	TRBV5-4	CASSTGLATGELFF
TRBJ1-4	TRBV23-1	CASSQERGQSEEKLFF
TRBJ2-7	TRBV5-6	CASSFGTGSYEQYF
TRBJ2-1	TRBV25-1	CASSELGGGHSYNEQFF
TRBJ2-1	TRBV7-2	CASSIRLVNEQFF
TRBJ1-1	TRBV5-1	CASSLGAGPNTEAFF
TRBJ1-3	TRBV5-1	CASSWGEGGHTIYF
TRBJ2-1	TRBV29-1	CSVRRGGRVNEQFF
TRBJ1-4	TRBV27	CASSLDGEFGEKLFF
TRBJ1-1	TRBV5-8	CASTLLWNTEAFF
TRBJ2-3	TRBV4-1	CASSQGVGTDDTQYF
TRBJ1-1	TRBV7-9	CASSPPIHGTGKLDTEAFF
TRBJ1-4	TRBV18	CASSPLGYGSNEKLFF
TRBJ1-6	TRBV6-1	CASSEVAWGSPLHF